These T cell receptor beta chains were read from a single sample in a study of cytomegalovirus exposure and HLA in healthy donors. TCRdb's copy holds only in-frame clones and misses some; the assay was immunoSEQ multiplex PCR. The sample has around 160,000 clones; approximately 80% are singletons. The source material was PBMCs. These receptors all come from a male donor in good health and CMV-seropositive. Each CDR3 is given with its conserved first and last residue. Each record gives: J gene, V gene, clone size, D gene, CDR3 DNA, CDR3 protein. A D gene is named only where the DNA matches it firmly. A clone size is listed for some rows: how often the clone was seen (once, few, many), or a class if it is expanded.

>TRBJ2-7|TRBV5-3|NA|TRBD2
TGTGCCAGAAGCTCCACTCTAGCGGGGGCCGAGCAGTACTTC
CARSSTLAGAEQYF
>TRBJ2-7|TRBV21-1|NA|NA
TGTGCCAGGACACTTTTCTACGAGCAGTACTTC
CARTLFYEQYF
>TRBJ2-5|TRBV19|NA|TRBD2
TGTGCCAGTAGTAAGCGGGAGGGTGAGACCCAGTACTTC
CASSKREGETQYF
>TRBJ1-3|TRBV9|NA|NA
TGTGCCAGCAGCGTAGAGAGGCATGGAAACACCATATATTTT
CASSVERHGNTIYF
>TRBJ1-5|TRBV2|once|TRBD1
TGTGCCAGCAGTGGACAGGGCGGCAATCAGCCCCAGCATTTT
CASSGQGGNQPQHF
>TRBJ1-5|TRBV28|NA|TRBD1
TGTGCCAGCAGTTTATGGGTCAGGGGGCGAACTAGCAATCAGCCCCAGCATTTT
CASSLWVRGRTSNQPQHF
>TRBJ2-7|TRBV19|once|NA
TGTGCCAGTAGTAGGACACCGAGCTCCTACGAGCAGTACTTC
CASSRTPSSYEQYF
>TRBJ2-3|TRBV19|NA|NA
TGTGCCAGTAGTAGAGGACATCGCGGCACAGATACGCAGTATTTT
CASSRGHRGTDTQYF
>TRBJ1-1|TRBV5-1|NA|NA
TGCGCCAGCAGCTCGATTCCAGGGAACACTGAAGCTTTCTTT
CASSSIPGNTEAFF
>TRBJ1-4|TRBV9|NA|TRBD1
TGTGCCAGCAGCGTCCAGGGGGCTACTAATGAAAAACTGTTTTTT
CASSVQGATNEKLFF
>TRBJ2-1|TRBV4-3|NA|NA
TGCGCCAGCAGCCAAGTGTGGCGGGACTCCTACAATGAGCAGTTCTTC
CASSQVWRDSYNEQFF
>TRBJ1-5|TRBV9|NA|TRBD1
TGTGCCAGCAGCGTAGGGGGACAGGGGAACCAGCCCCAGCATTTT
CASSVGGQGNQPQHF
>TRBJ1-2|TRBV9|NA|NA
TGTGCCAGCAGCGTAGACAGGACCCTGGCCGGCGGCTACACCTTC
CASSVDRTLAGGYTF
>TRBJ1-2|TRBV10-3|NA|NA
TGTGCCATCAGTGAAGAGGAGGGACTAGCTAACTATGGCTACACCTTC
CAISEEEGLANYGYTF
>TRBJ1-1|TRBV6-5|few|TRBD1
TGTGCCAGCAGTCGGACAGGTGGCGGTTCGGCTTTCTTT
CASSRTGGGSAFF
>TRBJ2-1|TRBV7-8|NA|NA
TGTGCCAGCAGCCCTTTTAGAGGCAATGAGCAGTTCTTC
CASSPFRGNEQFF
>TRBJ2-1|TRBV28|NA|NA
TGTGCCAGCAGCCCAACGGGGGTTAAAGTGGATGAGCAGTTCTTC
CASSPTGVKVDEQFF
>TRBJ1-1|TRBV27|once|TRBD1
TGTGCCAGCAGTTTAGAAGAGGGGACAGTTAACACTGAAGCTTTCTTT
CASSLEEGTVNTEAFF
>TRBJ1-2|TRBV19|NA|NA
TGTGCCAGTCATACGACTCGAAACTATGGCTACACCTTC
CASHTTRNYGYTF
>TRBJ2-7|TRBV7-9|NA|TRBD2
TGTGCCAGCAGCACAGGGACTAGCGGGAGTCTCGACGAGCAGTACTTC
CASSTGTSGSLDEQYF
>TRBJ1-3|TRBV19|NA|TRBD1
TGTGCCAGTAGACAGGGGTCTGGAAACACCATATATTTT
CASRQGSGNTIYF
>TRBJ2-7|TRBV30|NA|TRBD1
TGTGCCTGGAGTCCACAGGGGAGTAACGAGCAGTACTTC
CAWSPQGSNEQYF
>TRBJ1-6|TRBV27|NA|TRBD1
TGTGCCAGCAGTAGGACAGGGGGACAGAACAATTCACCCCTCCACTTT
CASSRTGGQNNSPLHF
>TRBJ2-5|TRBV30|NA|NA
TGTGCCTGGAGTGTACTCGGGGGCCAAGAGACCCAGTACTTC
CAWSVLGGQETQYF
>TRBJ2-7|TRBV5-4|NA|TRBD2
TGTGCCAGCAGCTCCCAGACTAGCGGGAGGCTCTCCTTC
CASSSQTSGRLSF
>TRBJ2-2|TRBV5-1|NA|TRBD2
TGCGCCAGCAGCTTGTCGGGACTAGCGGGGGACAACACCGGGGAGCTGTTTTTT
CASSLSGLAGDNTGELFF
>TRBJ2-3|TRBV5-4|NA|TRBD1
TGTGCCAGCAGGACAGGGGTCTCCACAGATACGCAGTATTTT
CASRTGVSTDTQYF
>TRBJ2-2|TRBV11-2|once|TRBD1
TGTGCCAGCAGTTTGGACAGGACCGGGGAGCTGTTTTTT
CASSLDRTGELFF
>TRBJ2-2|TRBV9|once|TRBD2
TGTGCCAGCAGCAGTGGCACTAGCGTATCCGGGGAGCTGTTTTTT
CASSSGTSVSGELFF
>TRBJ1-2|TRBV14|NA|NA
TGTGCCAGCAGCCAAGTGGGGAGCCGCCTGGACTACACCTTC
CASSQVGSRLDYTF
>TRBJ1-5|TRBV5-6|NA|NA
TGTGCCAGCAGCTTCAGGGCCCGTGGGCCCCAGCATTTT
CASSFRARGPQHF
>TRBJ2-6|TRBV4-1|NA|TRBD1
TGCGCCAGCAGTACCGGGACAGGGCCCTTCTCTGGGGCCAACGGCCTGACTTTC
CASSTGTGPFSGANGLTF
>TRBJ1-5|TRBV6-1|NA|TRBD1
TGTGCCAGCAGTCAAGGACAGGGGGTATTCAATCAGCCCCAGCATTTT
CASSQGQGVFNQPQHF
>TRBJ1-2|TRBV5-5|NA|NA
TGTGCCAGCAGCTCCATGCGGGGAGCCCAACGGAGTGTCTATGGCTACACCTTC
CASSSMRGAQRSVYGYTF
>TRBJ1-2|TRBV2|NA|TRBD1
TGTGCCAGCAGTGGCCGACAGGGGAACTATGGCTACACCTTC
CASSGRQGNYGYTF
>TRBJ1-5|TRBV27|few|NA
TGTGCCAGCAGTCTCTACAATCAGCCCCAGCATTTT
CASSLYNQPQHF
>TRBJ2-7|TRBV6-5|once|NA
TGTGCCAGCAGTAAGGGGCAGTACGAGCAGTACTTC
CASSKGQYEQYF
>TRBJ1-1|TRBV5-1|few|NA
TGCGCCAGCAGCTTGGTAAAGGGGGTGAACACTGAAGCTTTCTTT
CASSLVKGVNTEAFF
>TRBJ1-2|TRBV7-9|NA|TRBD1
TGTGCCAGCAGCTTAGATGGGACAGGGGCCGGGAACTATGGCTACACCTTC
CASSLDGTGAGNYGYTF
>TRBJ1-1|TRBV27|NA|NA
TGTGCCAGCACCCCCTTCGGCGTGGGGCCCGAGACCCCACTCTTGAACACTGAAGCTTTCTTT
CASTPFGVGPETPLLNTEAFF
>TRBJ1-4|TRBV19|NA|TRBD1
TGTGCCAGTAGTAGGACAGGGAATGAAAAACTGTTTTTT
CASSRTGNEKLFF
>TRBJ2-5|TRBV12-5|few|NA
TGTGCTAGTGGCGACCTACAGGGTTTCCTTGAAGAGACCCAGTACTTC
CASGDLQGFLEETQYF
>TRBJ2-2|TRBV9|NA|TRBD2
TGTGCCAGCACCGCCAGGGCGAATAGCGGGAGGGCCGGGGAGCTGTTTTTT
CASTARANSGRAGELFF